This T cell receptor (beta chain) was profiled in a study of long-term antiretroviral therapy in people with HIV. General study findings and limits: It was observed that HIV repertoires exhibited narrower CDR3 length ranges than controls. Pre-ART-expanded clones dominated the repertoire at all time points. Increased diversity was seen after ART, yet it remained lower than in transplant donor controls.

Worth noting for this clone: Antigen specificity is unknown.

The libraries were made with immunoSEQ v3.0 at survey level. Measured with immunoSEQ multiplex PCR; TCRdb has only the in-frame clones, and not every one. The table includes tens of thousands of clones, 81% detected once. Per the germline V gene, CDR1 is MDHEN and CDR2 is SYDVKM. This CDR3 has 13 amino acids. V gave up 5 bases and J gave up 0 bases, with 6 bases separating them. The chain recombines TRBV28 with TRBJ2-3, with a tentative D call TRBD2 (5 bases). The clonotype was recovered from a man aged 35 to 55 with HIV. The input for sequencing was unsorted PBMCs, taken 0.1 years before starting antiretroviral therapy. CDR3 sequence reads: CASSRTSTDTQYF. The CDR3, as DNA: TGTGCCAGCAGTCGGACTAGCACAGATACGCAGTATTTT.